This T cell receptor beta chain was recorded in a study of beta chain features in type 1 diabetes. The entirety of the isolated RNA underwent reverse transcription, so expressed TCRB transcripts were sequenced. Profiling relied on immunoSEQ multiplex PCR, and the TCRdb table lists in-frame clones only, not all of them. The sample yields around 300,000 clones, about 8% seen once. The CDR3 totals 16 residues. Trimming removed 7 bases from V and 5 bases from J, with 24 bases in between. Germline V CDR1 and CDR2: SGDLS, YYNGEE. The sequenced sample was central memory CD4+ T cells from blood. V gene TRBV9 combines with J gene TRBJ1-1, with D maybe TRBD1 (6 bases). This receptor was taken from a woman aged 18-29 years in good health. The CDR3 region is CASGRTGHLDRTEAFF. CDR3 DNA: TGTGCCAGCGGTCGGACGGGACACTTGGACCGTACTGAAGCTTTCTTT.